This entry is about one TCR beta chain. Its antigen remains unknown. The source of the sample is a study of blood T cells in healthy people across ages. Total RNA, at least 5 micrograms per sample, came from PBMCs. Study-wide results and caveats: In long-lived donors, naive CD4+ cell counts and diversity exceeded those of aged donors.

Germline V lookup: CDR1 DFQATT, CDR2 SNEGSKA (reference sequence). Trimming stripped 0 bases from V and 2 bases from J, with 9 bases between. The CDR3 has 14 residues. The use of a sample-barcoded 5' primer and a J-beta primer mix characterized a second PCR of about 6 to 11 cycles. One entry per CDR3 protein, called by TCRdb with MiXCR from the 5' RACE reads. The profile covers about 600,000 distinct CDR3 sequences, with roughly 48% appearing a single time and 20% to 25% taken by the ten largest. Input material: blood. The V gene is TRBV20-1, the J gene TRBJ2-3, with a weak D call TRBD2 (5 bases). This TCR derives from an elderly man in good health. CDR3 in DNA: TGCAGTGCTAGAGAATCGGGATACACAGATACGCAGTATTTT. Its translation: CSARESGYTDTQYF.